This T cell receptor beta chain was found in a study of blood T cell repertoires in COVID-19. Study-wide background: Acute-phase and convalescent COVID-19 samples originated in the United States, Italy and Spain. T cells, B-cell-depleted T cells, or PBMCs provided the cDNA or gDNA that served as material.

V shed 5 bases and J shed 5 bases, with 10 bases lying between them. CDR1 is SEHNR and CDR2 is FQNEAQ in the germline V gene (reference sequence). The CDR3 totals 13 residues. As originally analysed: Cell counts per sample came from amplifying reference gene primers. Profiled with immunoSEQ multiplex PCR; TCRdb holds only in-frame clones, not every one. V and J calls and clone size are given by that table; D and trimming were obtained from the DNA. The sample lists approximately 250,000 clones, roughly 89% occurring once. The TCR was taken from a woman aged 40 to 50 who had recovered from COVID-19. Sequenced input: peripheral blood. The chain couples TRBV7-9 to TRBJ1-5; D possibly corresponds to TRBD1 (6 bases). CDR3 protein: CASSLRGDQPQHF. CDR3 in DNA: TGTGCCAGCAGCCTCAGGGGAGATCAGCCCCAGCATTTT.